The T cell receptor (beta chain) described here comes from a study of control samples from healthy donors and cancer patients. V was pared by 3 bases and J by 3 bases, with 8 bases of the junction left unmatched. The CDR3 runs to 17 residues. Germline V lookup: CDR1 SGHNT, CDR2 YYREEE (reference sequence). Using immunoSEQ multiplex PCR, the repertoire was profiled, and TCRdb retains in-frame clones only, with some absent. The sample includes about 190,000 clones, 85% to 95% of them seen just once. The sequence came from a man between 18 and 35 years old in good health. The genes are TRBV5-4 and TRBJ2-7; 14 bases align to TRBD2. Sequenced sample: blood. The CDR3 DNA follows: TGTGCCAGCAGCTCGAAGACTAGCGGGGGGGCCGTCTACGAGCAGTACTTC. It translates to CASSSKTSGGAVYEQYF.